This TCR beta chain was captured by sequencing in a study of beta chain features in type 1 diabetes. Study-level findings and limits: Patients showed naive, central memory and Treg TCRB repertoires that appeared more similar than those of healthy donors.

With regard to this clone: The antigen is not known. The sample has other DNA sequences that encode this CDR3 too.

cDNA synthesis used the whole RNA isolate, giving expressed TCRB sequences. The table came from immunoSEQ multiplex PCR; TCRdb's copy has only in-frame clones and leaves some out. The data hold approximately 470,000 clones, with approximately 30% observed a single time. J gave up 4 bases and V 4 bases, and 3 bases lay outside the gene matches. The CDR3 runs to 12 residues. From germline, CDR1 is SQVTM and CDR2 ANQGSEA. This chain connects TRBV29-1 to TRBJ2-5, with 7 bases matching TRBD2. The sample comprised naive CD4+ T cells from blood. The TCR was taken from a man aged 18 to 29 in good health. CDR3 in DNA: TGCAGCGTTGTTGGGGGGGGAGAGACCCAGTACTTC. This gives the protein CSVVGGGETQYF.